The source of this T cell receptor beta chain is a study of neoadjuvant anti-PD-1 for oral cavity cancer. Study observations and caveats: Pretreatment Treg/Th17 ratio correlated inversely with post-treatment tumor clonality.

Clones were sequenced by immunoSEQ multiplex PCR, and TCRdb holds only the in-frame ones, with some missing. The sample carries under 7,500 clones, about 61% recorded once. The V end lost 4 bases, the J end lost 0 bases, and 14 bases lay between the germline ends. Germline CDR1 and CDR2: SGHRS and YFSETQ. CDR3 length: 15 residues. Notes on this clone: Its antigen is not identified.

These newly diagnosed stage II-IVA oral cavity squamous cell carcinoma patients had no prior systemic or radiation treatment. Sequences were derived from tumor tissue, sampled before nivolumab (anti-PD-1) treatment. The receptor was isolated from a person between 40 and 85 years old with oral cavity squamous cell carcinoma. The chain combines TRBV5-1 with TRBJ2-7; D remains ambiguous. The CDR3 DNA reads TGCGCCAGCAGCCCCAGGTTTTTAAGCTCCTACGAGCAGTACTTC. As protein: CASSPRFLSSYEQYF.